The T cell receptor (beta chain) under discussion was sequenced for a study of blood T cell repertoires in COVID-19. Background on the study: Acute and convalescent COVID-19 specimens originated in the United States, Italy and Spain. In each case, the material was cDNA or gDNA derived from T cells, B-cell-depleted T cells, or PBMCs.

Study members were between 18 and 89 years old and lived in about two dozen US regions. Self-reported history from a screening survey and questionnaire set each donor's cohort. The CDR3 has 16 amino acids. CDR1 is GTSNPN and CDR2 is SVGIG in the germline V gene (reference sequence). The V and J ends lost 2 bases and 3 bases respectively, with 20 bases between them. Generated by immunoSEQ multiplex PCR, the TCRdb table keeps only in-frame clones and is missing some. The sample has approximately 250,000 clones, approximately 90% seen once; the top ten hold over 4%. The sample comprised PBMCs or T cells enriched from blood (not recorded which). This clonotype originated in a woman in her thirties who had recovered from COVID-19. V is TRBV30 and J is TRBJ2-7; D is perhaps TRBD2 (5 bases). The CDR3 reads CAWSLWRAETNYEQYF. CDR3 nucleotides: TGTGCCTGGAGTCTCTGGCGGGCAGAAACAAACTACGAGCAGTACTTC.